This record looks at one TCR beta chain sequence and its context. Trimming cost V 3 bases and J 2 bases, with 12 bases left between them. Germline assignment: CDR1 SGDLS and CDR2 YYNGEE. The CDR3 has 16 amino acids. This specimen comes from a study of blood T cell repertoires in COVID-19. Clinical history as reported by participants underpinned cohort assignment. Two negative PCRs, clearance, or symptom resolution were required of recovered Cohort 3 donors. How the authors handled the data: The assay estimated nucleated cells by amplifying reference gene primers. Some clones are missing from TCRdb's copy, which holds only in-frame ones; the method was immunoSEQ multiplex PCR. V and J calls and clone size are copied from that table; D and trimming were computed from the DNA. The table has 150,000 to 250,000 clones, about four fifths seen once.

Sequencing used PBMCs or T cells enriched from blood (not recorded which). The chain combines TRBV9 with TRBJ2-6; TRBD1 might be the D (5 bases). This receptor was obtained from a middle-aged man who had recovered from COVID-19. The CDR3 DNA reads as TGTGCCAGCAGCGCCCGACAGTTTCCTGGGGCCAACGTCCTGACTTTC. It specifies CASSARQFPGANVLTF. Using reference TRBV9 and TRBJ2-6 for the parts outside the CDR3, the full variable domain is DSGVTQTPKHLITATGQRVTLRCSPRSGDLSVYWYQQSLDQGLQFLIQYYNGEERAKGNILERFSAQQFPDLHSELNLSSLELGDSALYFCASSARQFPGANVLTFGAGSRLTVL.